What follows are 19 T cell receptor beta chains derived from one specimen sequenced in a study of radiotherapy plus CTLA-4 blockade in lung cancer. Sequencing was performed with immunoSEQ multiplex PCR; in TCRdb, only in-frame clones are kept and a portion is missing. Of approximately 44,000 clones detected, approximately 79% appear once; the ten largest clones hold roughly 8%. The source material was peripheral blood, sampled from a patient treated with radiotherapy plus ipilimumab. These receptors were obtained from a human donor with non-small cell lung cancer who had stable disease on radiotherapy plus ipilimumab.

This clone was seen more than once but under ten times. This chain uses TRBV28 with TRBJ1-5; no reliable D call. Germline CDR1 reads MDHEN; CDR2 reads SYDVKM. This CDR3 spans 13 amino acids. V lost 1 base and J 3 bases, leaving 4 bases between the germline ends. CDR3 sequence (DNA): TGTGCCAGCAGTTTATTTGCCAATCAGCCCCAGCATTTT. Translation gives CASSLFANQPQHF.

The CDR3 DNA follows: TGTGCCAGCAGTGAATTCCGTGGGTCCTATAATTCACCCCTCCACTTT. Amino acid sequence: CASSEFRGSYNSPLHF. The rearrangement uses TRBV25-1 and TRBJ1-6; D is undetermined. The germline gives CDR1 MGHDK, CDR2 SYGVNS. The CDR3 sequence is 16 residues long. V was clipped by 1 base and J by 1 base, with 8 bases between them.

The CDR3 reads CASSLGGSIQETQYF. The CDR3, as DNA: TGTGCCAGCAGCTTGGGAGGCTCTATCCAAGAGACCCAGTACTTC. The chain carries TRBV5-6 and TRBJ2-5; D gene ambiguous. Per germline, CDR1 SGHDT and CDR2 YYEEEE. The germline V and J ends were trimmed by 0 bases and 1 base, with 10 bases remaining between them. CDR3 length: 15 amino acids.

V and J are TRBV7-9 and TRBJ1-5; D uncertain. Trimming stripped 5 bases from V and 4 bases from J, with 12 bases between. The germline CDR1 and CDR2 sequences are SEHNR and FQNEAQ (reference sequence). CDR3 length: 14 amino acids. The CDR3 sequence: CASSPPGPNQPQHF. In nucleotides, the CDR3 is TGTGCCAGCAGCCCCCCGGGTCCGAATCAGCCCCAGCATTTT.

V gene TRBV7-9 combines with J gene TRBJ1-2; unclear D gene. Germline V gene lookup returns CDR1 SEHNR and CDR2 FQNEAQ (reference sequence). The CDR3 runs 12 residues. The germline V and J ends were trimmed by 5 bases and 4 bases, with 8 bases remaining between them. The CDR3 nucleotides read TGTGCCAGCAGCGAGGGATCCTATGGCTACACCTTC. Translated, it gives CASSEGSYGYTF. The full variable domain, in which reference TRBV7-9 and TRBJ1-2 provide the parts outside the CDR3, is DTGVSQNPRHKITKRGQNVTFRCDPISEHNRLYWYRQTLGQGPEFLTYFQNEAQLEKSRLLSDRFSAERPKGSFSTLEIQRTEQGDSAMYLCASSEGSYGYTFGSGTRLTVV.

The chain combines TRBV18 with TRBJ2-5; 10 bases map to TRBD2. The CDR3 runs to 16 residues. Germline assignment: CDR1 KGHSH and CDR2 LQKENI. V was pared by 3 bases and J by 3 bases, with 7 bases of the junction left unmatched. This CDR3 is CASSPLAGGIKETQYF. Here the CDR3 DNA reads TGTGCCAGCTCACCGTTAGCGGGGGGTATCAAAGAGACCCAGTACTTC.

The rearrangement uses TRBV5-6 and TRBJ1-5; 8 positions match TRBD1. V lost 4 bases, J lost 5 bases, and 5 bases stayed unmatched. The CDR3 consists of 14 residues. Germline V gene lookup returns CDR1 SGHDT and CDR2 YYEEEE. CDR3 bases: TGTGCCAGCAGCGTGGGACAGGCCTATCAGCCCCAGCATTTT. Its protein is CASSVGQAYQPQHF. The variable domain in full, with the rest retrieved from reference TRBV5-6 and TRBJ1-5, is DAGVTQSPTHLIKTRGQQVTLRCSPKSGHDTVSWYQQALGQGPQFIFQYYEEEERQRGNFPDRFSGHQFPNYSSELNVNALLLGDSALYLCASSVGQAYQPQHFGDGTRLSIL.

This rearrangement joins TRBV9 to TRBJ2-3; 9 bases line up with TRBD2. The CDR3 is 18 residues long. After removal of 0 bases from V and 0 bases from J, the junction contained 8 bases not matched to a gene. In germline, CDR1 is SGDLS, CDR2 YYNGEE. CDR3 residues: CASSVVAGGDTSTDTQYF. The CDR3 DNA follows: TGTGCCAGCAGCGTAGTGGCGGGGGGGGATACTAGCACAGATACGCAGTATTTT.

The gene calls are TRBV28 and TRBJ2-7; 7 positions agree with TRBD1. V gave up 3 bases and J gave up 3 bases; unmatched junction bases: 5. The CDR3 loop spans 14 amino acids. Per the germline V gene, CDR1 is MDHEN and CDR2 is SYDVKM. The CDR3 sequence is CASSFGAGGYEQYV. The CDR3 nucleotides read TGTGCCAGCAGTTTCGGGGCAGGGGGCTACGAGCAGTACGTC.

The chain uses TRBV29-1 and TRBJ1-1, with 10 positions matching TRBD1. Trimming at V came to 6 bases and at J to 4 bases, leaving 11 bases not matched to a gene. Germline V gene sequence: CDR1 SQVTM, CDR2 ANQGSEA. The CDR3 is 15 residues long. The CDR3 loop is CSVHGTGAMTTEAFF. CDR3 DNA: TGCAGCGTCCACGGGACAGGGGCCATGACCACTGAAGCTTTCTTT.

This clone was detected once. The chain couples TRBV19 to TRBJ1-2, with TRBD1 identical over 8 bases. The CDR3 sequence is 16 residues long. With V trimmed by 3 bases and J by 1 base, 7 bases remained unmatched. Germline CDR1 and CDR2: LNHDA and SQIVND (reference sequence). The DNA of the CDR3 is TGTGCCAGTAGTATCATGGGACAGGATTATAACTATGGCTACACCTTC. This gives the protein CASSIMGQDYNYGYTF.

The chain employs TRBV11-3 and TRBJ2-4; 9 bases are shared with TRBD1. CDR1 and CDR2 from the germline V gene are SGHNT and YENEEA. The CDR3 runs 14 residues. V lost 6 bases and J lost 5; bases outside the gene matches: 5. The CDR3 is CASSPGTGQNIQYF. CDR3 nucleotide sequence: TGTGCCAGCAGTCCCGGGACAGGGCAAAACATTCAGTACTTC.

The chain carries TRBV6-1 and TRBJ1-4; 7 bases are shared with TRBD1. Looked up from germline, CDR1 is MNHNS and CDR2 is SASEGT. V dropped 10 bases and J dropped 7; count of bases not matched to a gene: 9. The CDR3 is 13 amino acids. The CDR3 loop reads CATQGGGGEKLFF. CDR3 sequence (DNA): TGTGCCACACAAGGGGGCGGCGGTGAAAAACTGTTTTTT.

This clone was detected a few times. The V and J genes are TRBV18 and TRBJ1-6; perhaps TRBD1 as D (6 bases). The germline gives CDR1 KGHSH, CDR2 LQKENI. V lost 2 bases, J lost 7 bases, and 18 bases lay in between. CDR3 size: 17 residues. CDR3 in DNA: TGTGCCAGCTCACCAACACAGGGAGGGGGGGTCAATTCACCCCTCCACTTT. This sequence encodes CASSPTQGGGVNSPLHF.

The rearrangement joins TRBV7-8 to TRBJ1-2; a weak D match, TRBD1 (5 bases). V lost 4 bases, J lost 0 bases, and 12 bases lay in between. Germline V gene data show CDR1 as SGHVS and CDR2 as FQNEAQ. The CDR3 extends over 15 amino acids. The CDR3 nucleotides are TGTGCCAGCAGCTCTACGTCGACAGCTAACTATGGCTACACCTTC. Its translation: CASSSTSTANYGYTF.

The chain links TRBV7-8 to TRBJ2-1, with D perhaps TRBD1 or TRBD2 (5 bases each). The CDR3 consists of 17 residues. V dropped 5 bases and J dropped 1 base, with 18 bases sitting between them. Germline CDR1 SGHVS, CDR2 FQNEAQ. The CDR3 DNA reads TGTGCCAGCAGCCGACCGGGGCGCAGCGAATCCTACAATGAGCAGTTCTTC. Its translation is CASSRPGRSESYNEQFF.

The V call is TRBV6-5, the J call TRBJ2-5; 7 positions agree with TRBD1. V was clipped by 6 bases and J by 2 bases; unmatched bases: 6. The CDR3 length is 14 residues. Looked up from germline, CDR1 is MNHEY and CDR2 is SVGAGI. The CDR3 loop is CASRTPGGQETQYF. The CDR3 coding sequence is TGTGCCAGCAGGACACCAGGGGGTCAAGAGACCCAGTACTTC.

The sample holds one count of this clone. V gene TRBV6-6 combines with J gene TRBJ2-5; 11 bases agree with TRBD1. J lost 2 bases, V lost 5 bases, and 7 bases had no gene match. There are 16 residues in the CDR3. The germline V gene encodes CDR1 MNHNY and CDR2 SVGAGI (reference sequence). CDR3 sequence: CASSRGQGVFQETQYF. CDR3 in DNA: TGTGCCAGCAGTAGGGGACAGGGGGTTTTTCAAGAGACCCAGTACTTC.

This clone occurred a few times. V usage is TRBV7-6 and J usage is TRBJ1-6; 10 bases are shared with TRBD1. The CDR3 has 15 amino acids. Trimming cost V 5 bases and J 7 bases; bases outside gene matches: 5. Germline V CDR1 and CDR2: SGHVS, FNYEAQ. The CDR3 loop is CASSLGQGGNSPLHF. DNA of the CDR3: TGTGCCAGCAGCCTTGGACAGGGGGGGAATTCACCCCTCCACTTT.